These T cell receptor beta chains were read from a single sample in a study of shared clonotypes between healthy human individuals. Clones were sequenced by immunoSEQ multiplex PCR, and TCRdb holds only the in-frame ones, with some missing. The profile covers some 1,600,000 clones, with 95% to 99% appearing a single time and roughly 0.45% taken by the ten largest. Sequenced sample: naive CD4+ T cells sorted from blood. The receptors stem from a man younger than 40 in good health. Both conserved end residues are part of each CDR3. The D gene is left open where the match is weak. A clone size is listed for some rows: how often the clone was seen (once, few, many), or a class if it is expanded.

TGTGCCAGCAGTTCACCGGGACATTTAAACTCCTACGAGCAGTACTTC CASSSPGHLNSYEQYF TRBJ2-7 TRBV11-2 NA NA
TGTGCCAGCAGCTTATCAGCTAACTATGGCTACACCTTC CASSLSANYGYTF TRBJ1-2 TRBV11-2 NA NA
TGTGCCAGCAGAGGGGATATTAATGTGTACAATGAGCAGTTCTTC CASRGDINVYNEQFF TRBJ2-1 TRBV28 NA NA
TGTGCCACCAGCAGAGATTTGGGACAGGGGCAAGAAAAACTGTTTTTT CATSRDLGQGQEKLFF TRBJ1-4 TRBV15 NA TRBD1
TGTGCCAGCAGCTCCATCAGGGGAGAGACCCAGTACTTC CASSSIRGETQYF TRBJ2-5 TRBV11-3 NA NA
TGTGCCATCAGTGTTCCCTACTTC CAISVPYF TRBJ2-4 TRBV10-3 NA NA
TGTGCCAGCAGCTCCCGGGACAGGGCTGGAAACACCATATATTTT CASSSRDRAGNTIYF TRBJ1-3 TRBV7-6 once TRBD1
TGTGCCAGCAGCAAAGTAGACAGAGAAAATCAGCCCCAGCATTTT CASSKVDRENQPQHF TRBJ1-5 TRBV21-1 NA NA
TGTGCCAGCTCATTGGGGGGGCCCAATGAGCAGTTCTTC CASSLGGPNEQFF TRBJ2-1 TRBV18 NA NA
TGTGCCTGGAGTGACGGATGGAACTTC CAWSDGWNF TRBJ2-7 TRBV30 NA NA
TGCAGCCCGATGATGAACACTGAAGCTTTCTTT CSPMMNTEAFF TRBJ1-1 TRBV20-1 NA NA
TGTGCCAGCAGTGGTTTAACTGAAGCTTTCTTT CASSGLTEAFF TRBJ1-1 TRBV25-1 NA NA
TGCGCCAGCAGCCCTCAGGCGGCAAACTATGGCTACACCTTC CASSPQAANYGYTF TRBJ1-2 TRBV4-3 NA NA
TGTGCCAGCAGACTCTCTGGGGCCAACGTCCTGACTTTC CASRLSGANVLTF TRBJ2-6 TRBV14 few NA
TGTGCCAGCAGCTTAGATCAAAGGAGCGGGGATGAGCAGTTCTTC CASSLDQRSGDEQFF TRBJ2-1 TRBV11-2 NA TRBD2
TGTGCCAGCAGCCCCAGAGGGGGGACCTACGAGCAGTACTTC CASSPRGGTYEQYF TRBJ2-7 TRBV9 NA NA
TGTGCCAGCAGTTTGGTCCTGAACACCGGGGAGCTGTTTTTT CASSLVLNTGELFF TRBJ2-2 TRBV2 NA NA
TGTGCCAGCAGCGTGTCTCCCGGGGAGCTGTTTTTT CASSVSPGELFF TRBJ2-2 TRBV9 once NA
TGCGCCAGCAGCCCTGGACTAGCGGTCTACAATGAGCAGTTCTTC CASSPGLAVYNEQFF TRBJ2-1 TRBV5-1 NA TRBD2
TGTGCCAGCCGACACAATTATGGCTACACCTTC CASRHNYGYTF TRBJ1-2 TRBV6-6 NA NA
TGTGCCTGGAGGAGACAGGGGTCCTACGAGCAGTACTTC CAWRRQGSYEQYF TRBJ2-7 TRBV30 NA TRBD1
TGCGCCAGCAGCTTGGGGACGGTGAACACTGAAGCTTTCTTT CASSLGTVNTEAFF TRBJ1-1 TRBV5-1 NA NA
TGTGCCACCGGACACACCGGGGAGCTGTTTTTT CATGHTGELFF TRBJ2-2 TRBV10-3 NA NA
TGTGCCAGCAGACCGGGACTAGCGGGAATAAGCACAGATACGCAGTATTTT CASRPGLAGISTDTQYF TRBJ2-3 TRBV5-4 NA TRBD2
TGTGCCAGCAGCTTAGGACTAGCGGGAGGCCTTGCTTACGAGCAGTACTTC CASSLGLAGGLAYEQYF TRBJ2-7 TRBV5-6 NA TRBD2
TGTGCCAGCAGTTACCGGGACGGGGCCGAGCAGTACTTC CASSYRDGAEQYF TRBJ2-7 TRBV6-6 NA NA
TGTGCCAGCACAAAGGCAGGGCACACAGATACGCAGTATTTT CASTKAGHTDTQYF TRBJ2-3 TRBV18 NA NA
TGTGCCAGCAGCTCAGGACAGGGTGGTAGCCGCGGTGGCTACACCTTC CASSSGQGGSRGGYTF TRBJ1-2 TRBV7-3 NA TRBD1
TGCGCCAGCAACAGGGCGGGCACCGGGGAGCTGTTTTTT CASNRAGTGELFF TRBJ2-2 TRBV5-1 NA NA
TGTGCCAGCAGTGAGACCGGGGAGCTGTTTTTT CASSETGELFF TRBJ2-2 TRBV7-9 NA NA
TGTGCCAGCAGCCGACAGGGCGGTATCCCCTACAATGAGCAGTTCTTC CASSRQGGIPYNEQFF TRBJ2-1 TRBV27 NA TRBD1
TGCGCCAGCAGCTCTGGTGGGTCACGAGAGACCCAGTACTTC CASSSGGSRETQYF TRBJ2-5 TRBV5-1 NA NA
TGTGCCAGCAGTTCGGGACAGAATAATCAGCCCCAGCATTTT CASSSGQNNQPQHF TRBJ1-5 TRBV5-4 NA TRBD1
TGTGCCAGCAGTTTTGGCTATGGGTTGGTAGATACGCAGTATTTT CASSFGYGLVDTQYF TRBJ2-3 TRBV27 NA NA
TGTGCCAGCACTCAATCGGGAGAGACCCAGTACTTC CASTQSGETQYF TRBJ2-5 TRBV7-9 NA NA
TGCGCCAGCAGCTTGGACCCTAGCGGGGGGGATACGCAGTATTTT CASSLDPSGGDTQYF TRBJ2-3 TRBV5-1 once TRBD2
TGTGCCAGCAGCTTATTGGGGGGGCAGCTCATGAACACTGAAGCTTTCTTT CASSLLGGQLMNTEAFF TRBJ1-1 TRBV7-9 NA NA
TGTGCCACCAGCAGGGACAGGGAGGGAGAGCAGTTCTTC CATSRDREGEQFF TRBJ2-1 TRBV15 NA NA
TGTGCCAGCAGCGTAGCAGGGAACCACTACGAGCAGTACTTC CASSVAGNHYEQYF TRBJ2-7 TRBV9 NA NA
TGTGCCAGCGGAGGACAGGCTAGCACAGATACGCAGTATTTT CASGGQASTDTQYF TRBJ2-3 TRBV28 NA TRBD1
TGTGCCAGCAGACTAGCGGGATTCTCCTACAATGAGCAGTTCTTC CASRLAGFSYNEQFF TRBJ2-1 TRBV6-1 NA TRBD2
TGTGCCAGCTCCTTGGTCCAGGGGATTCAGGAACTGTTTTTT CASSLVQGIQELFF TRBJ1-4 TRBV18 NA NA
TGTGCCAGCGGAAGCAGGCGGGGAGGCAATCAGCCCCAGCATTTT CASGSRRGGNQPQHF TRBJ1-5 TRBV27 NA NA
TGTGCCAGTAATGACAGGCCACTAACTGAAGCTTTCTTT CASNDRPLTEAFF TRBJ1-1 TRBV19 NA NA
TGTGCCAGCACCAACCGGGACAGCTCCTACGAGCAGTACTTC CASTNRDSSYEQYF TRBJ2-7 TRBV7-8 NA TRBD1
TGTGCCAGCAGTGAGCTCTACGAGCAGTACTTC CASSELYEQYF TRBJ2-7 TRBV2 NA NA
TGCGCCAGCAGCTACGCCGCCGGATCGGGGTCCGGGGAGCTGTTTTTT CASSYAAGSGSGELFF TRBJ2-2 TRBV5-1 NA NA
TGCAGCGTCTCCGGTTCCGGGGGGTCAGATACGCAGTATTTT CSVSGSGGSDTQYF TRBJ2-3 TRBV29-1 NA TRBD2
TGCGCCAGCAGCCAAGAGGGTTGGGGTAGCTCCTACAATGAGCAGTTCTTC CASSQEGWGSSYNEQFF TRBJ2-1 TRBV4-1 NA NA